Presented here are 22 T cell receptor beta chains from one specimen sequenced in a study of T cell changes during pregnancy in multiple sclerosis. Using immunoSEQ multiplex PCR, the repertoire was profiled, and TCRdb retains in-frame clones only, with some absent. The sample has under 40,000 clones, 90% to 95% seen once. Material: CD8+ T cells from peripheral blood mononuclear cells, obtained in the third trimester of pregnancy. Receptor source: a female donor with multiple sclerosis, enrolled in a pregnancy study.

This chain connects TRBV5-1 to TRBJ2-2, with 7 bases aligning to TRBD2. The CDR3 runs 16 residues. The ends lost 4 bases at V and 2 bases at J; junction bases unmatched: 8. Germline V gene data show CDR1 as SGHRS and CDR2 as YFSETQ. The CDR3 DNA follows: TGCGCCAGCAGCGACCATGAGCGGGGAAACACCGGGGAGCTGTTTTTT. Translated: CASSDHERGNTGELFF.

This clone has a single count. The V and J genes are TRBV5-6 and TRBJ1-1; D gene ambiguous. The CDR3 contains 13 residues. Trimming pared 5 bases from V and 2 bases from J, leaving 10 bases between. Germline V gene lookup returns CDR1 SGHDT and CDR2 YYEEEE. CDR3 nucleotides: TGTGCCAGCAGTTGGGCCCTAAACACTGAAGCTTTCTTT. Amino acids: CASSWALNTEAFF.

The gene calls are TRBV7-2 and TRBJ1-5; no clear D gene. V gave up 6 bases and J gave up 0 bases, with 12 bases separating them. Germline assignment: CDR1 SGHTA and CDR2 FQGNSA. The CDR3 is 15 amino acids. CDR3 amino acids: CASSSDYYSNQPQHF. The CDR3, as DNA: TGTGCCAGCAGTTCTGACTATTATAGCAATCAGCCCCAGCATTTT.

The chain uses TRBV5-4 and TRBJ2-1, with a possible D match to TRBD1 (6 bases). V dropped 2 bases and J dropped 10 bases, with 13 bases sitting between them. There are 13 residues in the CDR3. Germline V gene lookup returns CDR1 SGHNT and CDR2 YYREEE (reference sequence). The CDR3: CASSFGTIGEQFF. In DNA, the CDR3 is TGTGCCAGCAGCTTTGGGACAATCGGGGAGCAGTTCTTC.

The chain joins TRBV7-8 to TRBJ2-5; 8 bases match TRBD1. Trimming cost V 0 bases and J 3 bases; bases outside gene matches: 9. This CDR3 is built from 17 residues. Germline CDR1 and CDR2: SGHVS and FQNEAQ. CDR3 DNA: TGTGCCAGCAGCTTAGCCACCGGGACAGGAGACGAAGAGACCCAGTACTTC. This encodes CASSLATGTGDEETQYF.

The J gene is TRBJ2-1, the V gene TRBV5-1; 8 nucleotides line up with TRBD1. Per germline, CDR1 SGHRS and CDR2 YFSETQ. The J segment lost 7 bases and the V segment lost 5 bases, leaving 8 bases of the junction unmatched. This CDR3 has 14 residues. The CDR3: CASRSGQGVNEQFF. The CDR3 DNA reads TGCGCCAGCAGGTCCGGACAGGGTGTTAATGAGCAGTTCTTC.

The CDR3 spells CASSSSGRTNQPQHF. CDR3 DNA: TGCGCCAGCAGCTCGAGTGGGCGCACTAATCAGCCCCAGCATTTT. The gene calls are TRBV5-1 and TRBJ1-5, with D unresolved. The germline V and J ends were trimmed by 3 bases and 4 bases, with 14 bases remaining between them. Germline CDR1 reads SGHRS; CDR2 reads YFSETQ. CDR3 length: 15 amino acids.

V and J are TRBV5-6 and TRBJ1-1, with D hard to call. Trimming removed 4 bases from V and 2 bases from J, with 9 bases in between. The CDR3 extends over 13 amino acids. The germline CDR1 and CDR2 sequences are SGHDT and YYEEEE. The CDR3 reads CASSPSGNTEAFF. As DNA, the CDR3 is TGTGCCAGCAGCCCCTCTGGCAACACTGAAGCTTTCTTT.

The J gene is TRBJ1-1, the V gene TRBV6-4; no firm D call. V was shortened by 5 bases and J by 6 bases, with 13 bases between the two germline ends. This CDR3 is 13 amino acids long. Germline assignment: CDR1 MRHNA and CDR2 SNTAGT. CDR3 nucleotide sequence: TGTGCCAGCAGTCTAGACGGAGGCCCTGAAGCTTTCTTT. Its protein product is CASSLDGGPEAFF.

This chain links TRBV19 with TRBJ1-5, with D perhaps TRBD1 (5 bases). CDR1 is LNHDA, CDR2 SQIVND, per germline (reference sequence). The CDR3 spans 19 residues. V was clipped by 5 bases and J by 1 base, with 24 bases between them. The CDR3: CASSPPPAGPRGSNQPQHF. DNA of the CDR3: TGTGCCAGTAGTCCCCCTCCCGCCGGGCCCCGGGGGAGCAATCAGCCCCAGCATTTT.

The chain has TRBV15 and TRBJ2-7; 8 bases agree with TRBD1. Looked up from germline, CDR1 is LNHNV and CDR2 is YYDKDF (reference sequence). CDR3 length equals 14 residues. With V trimmed by 1 base and J by 5 bases, 4 bases remained unmatched. CDR3 bases: TGTGCCACCAGCAGAGGGACAGGGTATGACGAGCAGTACTTC. Translated, it gives CATSRGTGYDEQYF.

This chain uses TRBV18 with TRBJ1-2, with D possibly TRBD1 on 5 matching bases. The CDR3 contains 15 residues. Per germline, CDR1 KGHSH and CDR2 LQKENI. V lost 1 base and J lost 1, with 10 bases in between. The CDR3 sequence is CASSPHGQGNYGYTF. The CDR3 nucleotides are TGTGCCAGCTCACCACATGGGCAGGGTAACTATGGCTACACCTTC.

The CDR3 loop reads CASSPTTVLYPNYGYTF. In nucleotides, the CDR3 is TGTGCCAGCAGCCCTACGACAGTCCTTTACCCTAACTATGGCTACACCTTC. The chain recombines TRBV14 with TRBJ1-2; a weak D match, TRBD1 (5 bases). V lost 4 bases and J 0 bases, leaving 18 bases between the germline ends. The CDR3 spans 17 residues. Germline CDR1 SGHDN, CDR2 FVKESK.

V is TRBV10-3 and J is TRBJ2-2; perhaps TRBD1 as D (5 bases). Germline assignment: CDR1 ENHRY and CDR2 SYGVKD. This CDR3 has 15 amino acids. V gave up 10 bases and J gave up 1 base, with 16 bases separating them. CDR3 loop: CATEFQGGNTGELFF. The CDR3 DNA reads TGTGCCACAGAGTTTCAGGGTGGGAACACCGGGGAGCTGTTTTTT.

Here the CDR3 DNA reads TGCGCCAGCAGCCAACCGGACAGGGGAAATCAGCCCCAGCATTTT. Protein: CASSQPDRGNQPQHF. The chain joins TRBV4-1 to TRBJ1-5, with 9 bases lining up with TRBD1. Looked up from germline, CDR1 is MGHRA and CDR2 is YSYEKL. The CDR3 has 15 residues. Trimming took 2 bases from V and 4 from J; bases not matched to a gene: 3.

For the CDR3, the DNA is TGTGCCAGCAGCACCAGCGGTGGAAACATTCAGTACTTC. It translates to CASSTSGGNIQYF. The J gene is TRBJ2-4, the V gene TRBV7-3, with D perhaps matching TRBD2 (5 bases). Trimming pared 5 bases from V and 6 bases from J, leaving 11 bases between. Germline assignment: CDR1 SGHTA and CDR2 FQGTGA. This CDR3 is 13 amino acids long.

The chain recombines TRBV14 with TRBJ1-1, with D maybe TRBD1 (6 bases). This CDR3 spans 17 amino acids. V was cut by 0 bases and J by 0 bases, with 14 bases left in between. CDR1 and CDR2 (germline): SGHDN, FVKESK. The CDR3 spells CASSQDGGQLMNTEAFF. CDR3 DNA: TGTGCCAGCAGCCAAGATGGGGGACAATTGATGAACACTGAAGCTTTCTTT.

V and J are TRBV18 and TRBJ1-5, with D possibly TRBD1 on 5 matching bases. CDR1 and CDR2 (germline): KGHSH, LQKENI. The CDR3 spans 18 residues. Trimming pared 3 bases from V and 0 bases from J, leaving 18 bases between. CDR3 amino acids: CASSPEYRSQLSNQPQHF. As DNA, the CDR3 is TGTGCCAGCTCACCGGAGTACAGGTCCCAACTTAGCAATCAGCCCCAGCATTTT. Full variable domain (remainder filled in from reference TRBV18 and TRBJ1-5): NAGVMQNPRHLVRRRGQEARLRCSPMKGHSHVYWYRQLPEEGLKFMVYLQKENIIDESGMPKERFSAEFPKEGPSILRIQQVVRGDSAAYFCASSPEYRSQLSNQPQHFGDGTRLSIL.

V and J are TRBV4-1 and TRBJ2-7, with 7 bases lining up with TRBD1. Germline CDR1 and CDR2: MGHRA and YSYEKL. V lost 0 bases to trimming and J lost 0 bases; unmatched junction nucleotides: 8. There are 17 residues in the CDR3. The CDR3 nucleotides read TGCGCCAGCAGCCAAGACGGACAGGTCGGAAGCTCCTACGAGCAGTACTTC. Translation gives CASSQDGQVGSSYEQYF.

This chain joins TRBV27 and TRBJ2-1; TRBD2 matches 11 bases. This CDR3 is built from 16 residues. The germline CDR1 and CDR2 sequences are MNHEY and SMNVEV (reference sequence). The trim removed 0 bases at V and 6 bases at J, leaving 4 bases unmatched. The CDR3 sequence: CASSLSSGGAVNEQFF. DNA for the CDR3: TGTGCCAGCAGTTTATCTAGCGGGGGGGCTGTCAATGAGCAGTTCTTC.

The V call is TRBV12-5, the J call TRBJ1-1, with 7 positions matching TRBD1. The ends lost 4 bases at V and 1 base at J; junction bases unmatched: 0. CDR1 and CDR2 (germline): LGHNT, FRNRAP. The length of the CDR3 is 13 residues. This chain's CDR3 is CASGWDRNTEAFF. The CDR3 DNA is TGTGCTAGTGGTTGGGACAGGAACACTGAAGCTTTCTTT.

The rearrangement joins TRBV6-1 to TRBJ2-7, with a weak D call TRBD2 (7 bases). The CDR3 runs to 15 residues. The V gene lost 1 base and the J gene lost 1 base, with 11 bases spanning the gap. Germline V gene lookup returns CDR1 MNHNS and CDR2 SASEGT. CDR3 sequence: CASSEEQGGSYEQYF. For the CDR3, the DNA is TGTGCCAGCAGTGAAGAACAGGGAGGGTCCTACGAGCAGTACTTC.